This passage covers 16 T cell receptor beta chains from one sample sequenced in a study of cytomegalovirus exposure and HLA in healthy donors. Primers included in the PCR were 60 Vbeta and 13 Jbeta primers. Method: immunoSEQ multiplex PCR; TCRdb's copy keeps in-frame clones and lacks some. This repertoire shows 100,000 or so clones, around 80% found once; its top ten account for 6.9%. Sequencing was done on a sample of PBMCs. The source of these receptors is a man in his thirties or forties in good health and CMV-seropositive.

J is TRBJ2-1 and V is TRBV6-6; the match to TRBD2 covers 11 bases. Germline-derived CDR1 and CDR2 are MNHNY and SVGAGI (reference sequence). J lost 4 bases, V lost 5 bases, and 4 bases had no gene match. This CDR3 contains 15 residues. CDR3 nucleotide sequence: TGTGCCAGCAGTACGTCTAGCGGGGGGTACAATGAGCAGTTCTTC. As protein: CASSTSSGGYNEQFF.

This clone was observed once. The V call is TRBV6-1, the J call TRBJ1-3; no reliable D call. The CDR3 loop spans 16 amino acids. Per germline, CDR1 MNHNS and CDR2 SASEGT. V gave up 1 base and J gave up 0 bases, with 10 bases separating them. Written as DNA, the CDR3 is TGTGCCAGCAGTGAAGGGGCTCATAGCTCTGGAAACACCATATATTTT. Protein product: CASSEGAHSSGNTIYF.

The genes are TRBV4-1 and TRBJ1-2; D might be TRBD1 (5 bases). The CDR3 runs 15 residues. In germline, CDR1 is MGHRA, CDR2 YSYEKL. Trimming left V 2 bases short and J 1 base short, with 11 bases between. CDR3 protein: CASSQTGGGNYGYTF. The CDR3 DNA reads TGCGCCAGCAGCCAAACCGGGGGAGGTAACTATGGCTACACCTTC.

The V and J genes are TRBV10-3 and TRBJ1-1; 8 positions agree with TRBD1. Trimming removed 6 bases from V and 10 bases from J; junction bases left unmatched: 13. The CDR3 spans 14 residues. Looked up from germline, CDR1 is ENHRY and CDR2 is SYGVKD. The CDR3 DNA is TGTGCCATCAGGACCGCGGACAGGGTGGGTGGAGCTTTCTTT. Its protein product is CAIRTADRVGGAFF.

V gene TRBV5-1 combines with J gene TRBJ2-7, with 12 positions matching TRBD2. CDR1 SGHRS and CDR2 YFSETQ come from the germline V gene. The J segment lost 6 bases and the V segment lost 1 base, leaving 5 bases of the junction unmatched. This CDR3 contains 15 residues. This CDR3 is CASSLSSGGASEQYF. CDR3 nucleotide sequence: TGCGCCAGCAGCTTGTCTAGCGGGGGGGCGTCCGAGCAGTACTTC.

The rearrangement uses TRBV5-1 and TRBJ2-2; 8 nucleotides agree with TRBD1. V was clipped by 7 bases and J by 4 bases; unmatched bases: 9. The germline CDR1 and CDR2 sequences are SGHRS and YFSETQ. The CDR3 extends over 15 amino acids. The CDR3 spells CASGSDRVVTGELFF. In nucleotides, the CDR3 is TGCGCCAGCGGCTCGGACAGGGTGGTCACCGGGGAGCTGTTTTTT. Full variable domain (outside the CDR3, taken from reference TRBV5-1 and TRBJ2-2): KAGVTQTPRYLIKTRGQQVTLSCSPISGHRSVSWYQQTPGQGLQFLFEYFSETQRNKGNFPGRFSGRQFSNSRSEMNVSTLELGDSALYLCASGSDRVVTGELFFGEGSRLTVL.

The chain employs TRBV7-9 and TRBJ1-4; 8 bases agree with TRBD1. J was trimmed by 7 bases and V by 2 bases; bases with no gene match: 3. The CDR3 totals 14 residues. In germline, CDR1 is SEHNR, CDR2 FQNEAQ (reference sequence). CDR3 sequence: CASSLRQGSEKLFF. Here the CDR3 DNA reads TGTGCCAGCAGCTTACGACAGGGGAGTGAAAAACTGTTTTTT.

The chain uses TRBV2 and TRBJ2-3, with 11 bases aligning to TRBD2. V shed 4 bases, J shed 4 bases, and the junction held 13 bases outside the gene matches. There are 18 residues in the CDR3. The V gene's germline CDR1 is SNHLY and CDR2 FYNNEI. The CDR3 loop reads CASSVLAGASPLADTQYF. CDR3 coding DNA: TGTGCCAGCAGTGTACTAGCGGGGGCTTCTCCTCTCGCAGATACGCAGTATTTT.

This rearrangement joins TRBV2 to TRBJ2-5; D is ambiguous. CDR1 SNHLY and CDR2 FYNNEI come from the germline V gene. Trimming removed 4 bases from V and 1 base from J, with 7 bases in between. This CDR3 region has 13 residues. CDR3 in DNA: TGTGCCAGCAGTGTACAGATCCAAGAGACCCAGTACTTC. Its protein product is CASSVQIQETQYF.

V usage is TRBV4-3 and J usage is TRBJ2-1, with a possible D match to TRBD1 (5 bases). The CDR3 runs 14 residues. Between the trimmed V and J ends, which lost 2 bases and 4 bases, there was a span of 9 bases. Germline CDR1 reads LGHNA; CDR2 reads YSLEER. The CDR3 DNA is TGCGCCAGCAGCCAACCCGGACAATACAATGAGCAGTTCTTC. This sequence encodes CASSQPGQYNEQFF.

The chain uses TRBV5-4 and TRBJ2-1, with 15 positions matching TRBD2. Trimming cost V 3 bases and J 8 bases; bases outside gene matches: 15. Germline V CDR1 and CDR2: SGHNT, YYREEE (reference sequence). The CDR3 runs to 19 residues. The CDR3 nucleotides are TGTGCCAGCAGCTCTAACGGGACTAGCGGGGGGTCCGCTTACCATGAGCAGTTCTTC. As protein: CASSSNGTSGGSAYHEQFF. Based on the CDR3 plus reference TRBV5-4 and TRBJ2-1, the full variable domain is ETGVTQSPTHLIKTRGQQVTLRCSSQSGHNTVSWYQQALGQGPQFIFQYYREEENGRGNFPPRFSGLQFPNYSSELNVNALELDDSALYLCASSSNGTSGGSAYHEQFFGPGTRLTVL.

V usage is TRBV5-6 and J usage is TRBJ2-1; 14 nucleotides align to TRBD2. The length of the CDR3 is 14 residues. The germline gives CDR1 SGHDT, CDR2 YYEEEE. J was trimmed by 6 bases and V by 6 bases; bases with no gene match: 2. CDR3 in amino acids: CASIGLAGGNEQFF. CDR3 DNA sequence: TGTGCCAGCATAGGACTAGCGGGGGGCAATGAGCAGTTCTTC.

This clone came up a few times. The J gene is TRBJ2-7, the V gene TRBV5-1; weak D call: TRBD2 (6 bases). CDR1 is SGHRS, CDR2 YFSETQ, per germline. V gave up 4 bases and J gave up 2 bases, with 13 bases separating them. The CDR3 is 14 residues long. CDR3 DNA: TGCGCCAGCAGCGTTGGACTACTCCCCTACGAGCAGTACTTC. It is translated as CASSVGLLPYEQYF. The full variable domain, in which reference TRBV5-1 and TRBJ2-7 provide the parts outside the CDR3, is KAGVTQTPRYLIKTRGQQVTLSCSPISGHRSVSWYQQTPGQGLQFLFEYFSETQRNKGNFPGRFSGRQFSNSRSEMNVSTLELGDSALYLCASSVGLLPYEQYFGPGTRLTVT.

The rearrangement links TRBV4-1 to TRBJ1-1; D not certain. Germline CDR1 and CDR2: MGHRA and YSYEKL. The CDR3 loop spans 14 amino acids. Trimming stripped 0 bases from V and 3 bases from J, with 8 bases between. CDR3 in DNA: TGCGCCAGCAGCCAAGAAACATTATACACTGAAGCTTTCTTT. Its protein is CASSQETLYTEAFF.

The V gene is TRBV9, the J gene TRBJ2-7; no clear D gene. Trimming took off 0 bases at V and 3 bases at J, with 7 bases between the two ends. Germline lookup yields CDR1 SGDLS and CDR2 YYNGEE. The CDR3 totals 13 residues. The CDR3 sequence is CASSVGSVYEQYF. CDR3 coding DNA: TGTGCCAGCAGCGTAGGATCAGTCTACGAGCAGTACTTC.

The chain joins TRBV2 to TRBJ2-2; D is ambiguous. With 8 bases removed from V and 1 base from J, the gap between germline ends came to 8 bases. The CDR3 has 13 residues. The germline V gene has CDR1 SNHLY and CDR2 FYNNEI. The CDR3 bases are TGTGCCAGCCAGGCCGTGAACACCGGGGAGCTGTTTTTT. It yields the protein CASQAVNTGELFF.